In this sample, the clone carrying this T cell receptor beta chain turned up a few times. Antigen: not known. The sample comes from a study of shared clonotypes between healthy human individuals. For the study at large: Three CD4 naive, three CD4 memory, two CD8 naive and one CD8 memory plate were used per donor.

The authors' processing: Filtering differed because ImmunoSEQ produced junction-only sequences that carried no quality scores. Profiled with immunoSEQ multiplex PCR; TCRdb holds only in-frame clones, not every one. V and J calls and clone size are copied from that table; D and trimming were computed from the DNA. This table holds about 2.4 million clones, approximately 93% found once. Findings and caveats of the study: Four donors showed sharing of approximately 5% of naive CD4 clonotypes.

Sample: naive CD4+ T cells from PBMCs. Subset given: CD45RA+ positively selected. The receptor's source is a man aged 18 to 35 in good health. Some clones in this sample may be carry-over from other donors' samples.

CDR3 amino acids: CATLRGTDKRAFF. Here the CDR3 DNA reads TGTGCCACATTACGCGGGACGGATAAGCGAGCTTTCTTT. This chain uses TRBV10-3 with TRBJ1-1; D might be TRBD1 (5 bases). CDR1 and CDR2 from the germline V gene are ENHRY and SYGVKD. V was shortened by 10 bases and J by 10 bases, with 22 bases between the two germline ends. The CDR3 is 13 residues long.